The entry below describes one TCR beta chain. Its specificity is unknown. This record comes from a study of cytomegalovirus exposure and HLA in healthy donors. Study-level points and caveats: While the bulk of TCR sequences proved rare, some public TCRs turned up in many donors.

Looked up from germline, CDR1 is SGHRS and CDR2 is YFSETQ. Trimming removed 3 bases from V and 3 bases from J, with 16 bases in between. The CDR3 is 16 residues long. Sequenced by immunoSEQ multiplex PCR; TCRdb stores in-frame clones only, minus some. The sample consists of fewer than 350,000 clones, roughly 88% of them appearing once. The receptor's source is a woman aged 18-30 years in good health and CMV-seronegative. J is TRBJ2-1 and V is TRBV5-1; TRBD1 might be the D (6 bases). The sample comprised PBMCs. The CDR3 here is CASSSRQDRLYNEQFF. The CDR3 bases are TGCGCCAGCAGCTCGCGACAGGACCGCCTCTACAATGAGCAGTTCTTC.